The clone carrying this TCR beta chain appeared a single time. Its target is not known. This entry is derived from a study of cytomegalovirus exposure and HLA in healthy donors. Findings and limits, study-wide: Under in vitro conditions, a few CMV-associated chains were confirmed as specific for CMV antigens.

Sequencing was performed with immunoSEQ multiplex PCR; in TCRdb, only in-frame clones are kept and a portion is missing. The sample yields more than 85,000 clones, 89% seen once. V dropped 0 bases and J dropped 3; count of bases not matched to a gene: 9. Germline CDR1 is KGHSH and CDR2 is LQKENI. This CDR3 contains 18 residues. This clonotype was sampled from a woman aged 18-29 years in good health and CMV-seronegative. Material: PBMCs. This chain joins TRBV18 and TRBJ2-1; 9 bases fit TRBD2. CDR3 sequence (DNA): TGTGCCAGCTCACCACCTCAAAAGATGACTAGCGGCTACAATGAGCAGTTCTTC. Its translation: CASSPPQKMTSGYNEQFF.